These T cell receptor beta chains were read from a single sample in a study of beta chain features in type 1 diabetes. Produced via immunoSEQ multiplex PCR; TCRdb's table is partial and in-frame only. The table records fewer than 400,000 clones, roughly 9% of them present only once. Sequences were obtained from central memory CD4+ T cells from blood. All receptors come from a man aged 25-40 years with type 1 diabetes. Each CDR3 is given with its conserved first and last residue. D genes are given only for firm matches. Clone size is stated in some rows and not others, as once, few, many or a class when expanded.

D	size	J	V	DNA	CDR3
NA	few	TRBJ2-1	TRBV28	TGTGCCAGCAGTTCATCCGCAGGGCGCAATGAGCAGTTCTTC	CASSSSAGRNEQFF
NA	few	TRBJ1-1	TRBV6-5	TGTGCCAGCAGTGAACTGGTTCGGGCTGAAGCTTTCTTT	CASSELVRAEAFF
NA	NA	TRBJ1-2	TRBV30	TGTGCCTGGAGTGGGGGGAACTATGGCTACACCTTC	CAWSGGNYGYTF
NA	NA	TRBJ1-2	TRBV5-1	TGCGCCAGCAGCTTGGACAGACCTAATGGTGGCTACACCTTC	CASSLDRPNGGYTF
TRBD1	NA	TRBJ1-5	TRBV6-6	TGTGCCAGCAGTCACCGTGGGACAGGGGGATATCAGCCCCAGCATTTT	CASSHRGTGGYQPQHF
NA	NA	TRBJ1-2	TRBV29-1	TGCAGCGTTGAGAGGCTCGACGGCTACACCTTC	CSVERLDGYTF
NA	many	TRBJ2-3	TRBV28	TGTGCCAGCAGTGGGGGCGGGGGAGATACGCAGTATTTT	CASSGGGGDTQYF
NA	few	TRBJ2-2	TRBV7-2	TGTGCCAGCAGCCCCCACAGTACCGGGGAGCTGTTTTTT	CASSPHSTGELFF
NA	few	TRBJ2-5	TRBV9	TGTGCCAGCAGCGTAAACCAGGGGGAGACCCAGTACTTC	CASSVNQGETQYF
TRBD2	few	TRBJ2-5	TRBV7-2	TGTGCCAGCAGCGAAAGCGGGGGGGCCGGAGAGACCCAGTACTTC	CASSESGGAGETQYF
NA	NA	TRBJ2-2	TRBV19	TGTGCCAGTAGTATAGGCCAGGGTTCCGGGGAGCTGTTTTTT	CASSIGQGSGELFF
TRBD1	few	TRBJ1-2	TRBV2	TGTGCCAGCAGTGAAGGTATCCCGGGACAGGGTTATGGCTACACCTTC	CASSEGIPGQGYGYTF
NA	NA	TRBJ1-6	TRBV10-3	TGTGCCATCAGACACAGGGCCGAAGACTCACCCCTCCACTTT	CAIRHRAEDSPLHF
TRBD1	few	TRBJ1-4	TRBV2	TGTGCCAGCAGGGCGCGGGACAGAGCTAATGAAAAACTGTTTTTT	CASRARDRANEKLFF
NA	NA	TRBJ2-5	TRBV11-2	TGTGCCAGCAGCTCCGGGGGGCCAGAGACCCAGTACTTC	CASSSGGPETQYF
TRBD2	many	TRBJ2-1	TRBV14	TGTGCCAGCAGCCCAATACTAGCGGGGGCCCCTAGGCAGTTCTTC	CASSPILAGAPRQFF
NA	many	TRBJ2-7	TRBV9	TGTGCCAGCAGCGTAGTTAACAGGACCTACGAGCAGTACTTC	CASSVVNRTYEQYF
TRBD1	NA	TRBJ1-2	TRBV7-2	TGTGCCAGCAGCCCGGGACAGGGGGCTAGCTATGGCTACACCTTC	CASSPGQGASYGYTF
NA	few	TRBJ1-6	TRBV4-3	TGCGCCAGCAGCCCTCAGGGCTCCTATAATTCACCCCTCCACTTT	CASSPQGSYNSPLHF
TRBD2	NA	TRBJ2-5	TRBV7-6	TGTGCCAGCAGCCGCGCGGGGGGTGAGACCCAGTACTTC	CASSRAGGETQYF
TRBD1	many	TRBJ1-2	TRBV7-2	TGTGCCAGCAGCTTAGCGGGACAGGGTTCAGGAGGCTACACCTTC	CASSLAGQGSGGYTF
NA	few	TRBJ1-2	TRBV6-5	TGTGCCAGCAGTGAATACGGGACGGTCCATGGCTACACCTTC	CASSEYGTVHGYTF
NA	few	TRBJ1-1	TRBV29-1	TGCAGCGTTGAAAACGGGGACACTGAAGCTTTCTTT	CSVENGDTEAFF
NA	NA	TRBJ1-4	TRBV7-2	TGTGCCAGCAGCCTTAGGGGACACCTTAATGAAAAACTGTTTTTT	CASSLRGHLNEKLFF
NA	few	TRBJ1-1	TRBV2	TGTGCCAGCAGTTTGACAGCTATGAACACTGAAGCTTTCTTT	CASSLTAMNTEAFF
NA	NA	TRBJ1-6	TRBV14	TGTGCCAGCAGCCAAGAGCGAACTCTACCCCTCCACTTT	CASSQERTLPLHF
NA	few	TRBJ1-6	TRBV28	TGTGCCGTCCGGGGGCAGGGGAAAGATAATTCACCCCTCCACTTT	CAVRGQGKDNSPLHF
TRBD2	few	TRBJ2-1	TRBV4-3	TGCGCCAGCAGCCTGGAGCGGGGGGGCGCCAATGAGCAGTTCTTC	CASSLERGGANEQFF
NA	few	TRBJ2-7	TRBV14	TGTGCCAGCAGCCAGGAACTACTCCAGCAGTACTTC	CASSQELLQQYF
TRBD1	few	TRBJ2-5	TRBV7-2	TGTGCCAGCAGCCCCCTGACAGGGTCCCCCGCAGAGACCCAGTACTTC	CASSPLTGSPAETQYF
NA	NA	TRBJ2-3	TRBV29-1	TGCAGCGTTGGAGGGCAGGGGGGGGATACGCAGTATTTT	CSVGGQGGDTQYF
NA	many	TRBJ1-5	TRBV28	TGTGCCAGCAGTTCCGGGGTGATGGGTCAGCCCCAGCATTTT	CASSSGVMGQPQHF
NA	few	TRBJ2-2	TRBV27	TGTGCCAGCAGTTTCTTGGCAGGGCCGAACACCGGGGAGCTGTTTTTT	CASSFLAGPNTGELFF
NA	NA	TRBJ1-2	TRBV29-1	TGCAGCGTTGGCGAGGGGACGGACTATGGCTACACCTTC	CSVGEGTDYGYTF
NA	few	TRBJ2-7	TRBV9	TGTGCCAGCAGCGTAGAGGAAGGGTCTGGCGAGCAGTACTTC	CASSVEEGSGEQYF
NA	NA	TRBJ1-1	TRBV2	TGTGCCAGCAGTGATGGTATGAGACAGGCGAACACTGAAGCTTTCTTT	CASSDGMRQANTEAFF
NA	once	TRBJ1-1	TRBV2	TGTGCCAGCAGTGCCCAACCAGGGGTGCGAGCTTTCTTT	CASSAQPGVRAFF
NA	NA	TRBJ1-6	TRBV5-5	TGTGCCAGCAGCTTGGAAGGTTCCCTCTACCCCCTCCACTTT	CASSLEGSLYPLHF
NA	many	TRBJ2-3	TRBV7-7	TGTGCTAGCAGCGAGACGGGGGGCACAGATACGCAGTATTTT	CASSETGGTDTQYF
NA	NA	TRBJ1-6	TRBV15	TGTGCCACCAGCAGAGAACGGAAGGGCGGTTCACCCCTCCACTTT	CATSRERKGGSPLHF
TRBD2	few	TRBJ2-5	TRBV9	TGTGCCAGCAGCCCGGAGGGCGGGAGCCAAGAGACCCAGTACTTC	CASSPEGGSQETQYF
NA	many	TRBJ1-4	TRBV6-5	TGTGCCAGCAAGGGTGGCGAAAAACTGTTTTTT	CASKGGEKLFF
NA	NA	TRBJ1-1	TRBV18	TGTGCCAGCTCACCTATGGGACTGAGCACTGAAGCTTTCTTT	CASSPMGLSTEAFF
NA	many	TRBJ1-4	TRBV4-3	TGCGCCAGCAGACGAGGAGGGGGTTCTAATGAAAAACTGTTTTTT	CASRRGGGSNEKLFF
NA	NA	TRBJ2-3	TRBV7-2	TGTGCCAGCAGTTTACCAGATACGCAGTATTTT	CASSLPDTQYF
NA	few	TRBJ2-5	TRBV7-2	TGTGCCAGCAGCTCCTCTCAGGCGGGGACTGGGGCGGGGACCCAGTACTTC	CASSSSQAGTGAGTQYF
TRBD1	few	TRBJ2-3	TRBV18	TGTGCCAGCTCACCTTGGACAGGAAAGTTCGCAGATACGCAGTATTTT	CASSPWTGKFADTQYF
NA	NA	TRBJ1-5	TRBV7-9	TGTGCCAGCAGCTCACTCACTCTAGATCAGCCCCAGCATTTT	CASSSLTLDQPQHF
NA	NA	TRBJ1-4	TRBV7-9	TGTGCCAGCACCACTGGGACAACTACTAATGAAAAACTGTTTTTT	CASTTGTTTNEKLFF
TRBD1	few	TRBJ1-4	TRBV29-1	TGCAGCGTTGAAGTGGCAGGGGGGAATGAAAAACTGTTTTTT	CSVEVAGGNEKLFF
TRBD1	few	TRBJ1-5	TRBV7-9	TGTGCCAGCAGCCTCGGGACAGGGGCGCAGCCCCAGCATTTT	CASSLGTGAQPQHF
TRBD2	few	TRBJ2-1	TRBV6-1	TGTGCCAGCAGTGGGGAGGGACTAGGAAGGCGGAATGAGCAGTTCTTC	CASSGEGLGRRNEQFF
NA	NA	TRBJ1-1	TRBV28	TGTGCCAGCAGCCCTGAAGGAGGGGCCGCGGACACTGAAGCTTTCTTT	CASSPEGGAADTEAFF
NA	few	TRBJ2-3	TRBV6-6	TGTGCCAGCAGTTACTCGTCTGATACGCAGTATTTT	CASSYSSDTQYF
NA	few	TRBJ2-7	TRBV7-2	TGTGCCAGCAGCTTAGATCAGGGCGGCGAGCAGTACTTC	CASSLDQGGEQYF
TRBD1	NA	TRBJ2-4	TRBV2	TGTGCCAGCAGCCCCGACAGGGGGGGAATTCAGTACTTC	CASSPDRGGIQYF
NA	NA	TRBJ1-6	TRBV5-1	TGCGCCAGCAGCTTGGGCCAGAAAATCTCACCCCTCCACTTT	CASSLGQKISPLHF
NA	NA	TRBJ1-2	TRBV28	TGTGCCAGCAGTCGAGGGAATCGTGGTGGCTACACCTTC	CASSRGNRGGYTF
NA	NA	TRBJ2-3	TRBV7-2	TGTGCCAGCAGCTTAGCGGGGGGAAATACGCAGTATTTT	CASSLAGGNTQYF
NA	NA	TRBJ2-5	TRBV4-3	TGCGCCAGCAGCCAAGAGTGGGCTAGCCAAGAGACCCAGTACTTC	CASSQEWASQETQYF